The next 27 T cell receptor beta chains were all read from a single sample in a study of T cell responses to AZD1222 COVID-19 vaccine. The repertoire was sequenced with immunoSEQ multiplex PCR; TCRdb's copy has only in-frame clones and lacks some. Counted here are 180,000 or so clones, roughly 92% occurring once; the ten biggest clones make up 1%. The sequences come from peripheral blood, collected 28 days after the second AZD1222 dose. The source is an adult who received the AZD1222 COVID-19 vaccine.

This clone was recorded a few times. The V gene is TRBV5-6, the J gene TRBJ2-2; D call uncertain. V dropped 7 bases and J dropped 4 bases, with 11 bases sitting between them. The CDR3 totals 13 residues. Per germline, CDR1 SGHDT and CDR2 YYEEEE. CDR3 in DNA: TGTGCCAGCGCTTCCTGGGGCACCGGGGAGCTGTTTTTT. Protein product: CASASWGTGELFF.

The rearrangement joins TRBV3-1 (or the pseudogene TRBV3-2) to TRBJ1-3; D ambiguous. This CDR3 region has 16 residues. Germline-derived CDR1 and CDR2 are LGHDT and YNNKEL (reference sequence). V dropped 1 base and J dropped 0 bases, with 10 bases sitting between them. The DNA of the CDR3 is TGTGCCAGCAGCCAAGCCCGGGTCTTCTCTGGAAACACCATATATTTT. Its translation: CASSQARVFSGNTIYF.

A single count supports this clone. This sequence joins TRBV7-9 and TRBJ2-5; either TRBD1 or TRBD2 may supply D (5 bases each). The germline gives CDR1 SEHNR, CDR2 FQNEAQ (reference sequence). Trimming cost V 5 bases and J 4 bases, with 17 bases left between them. This CDR3 has 15 residues. As DNA, the CDR3 is TGTGCCAGCAGCCAGGGACGTTTTGAGGGAGAGACCCAGTACTTC. It translates to CASSQGRFEGETQYF.

The V and J genes are TRBV30 and TRBJ1-1; 7 bases agree with TRBD1. This CDR3 spans 15 amino acids. From germline, CDR1 is GTSNPN and CDR2 SVGIG (reference sequence). V was clipped by 2 bases and J by 3 bases; unmatched bases: 9. The DNA of the CDR3 is TGTGCCTGGAGTACCAAGGGAACAGGGGACACTGAAGCTTTCTTT. Translating gives CAWSTKGTGDTEAFF.

CDR3 sequence (DNA): TGTGCCAGCAGTGCCGGGACTAGTTCTTACGAGCAGTACTTC. Translated: CASSAGTSSYEQYF. The chain carries TRBV9 and TRBJ2-7, with 8 bases lining up with TRBD2. V lost 5 bases and J lost 4; bases outside the gene matches: 8. Germline V CDR1 and CDR2: SGDLS, YYNGEE. This CDR3 region has 14 residues.

The chain couples TRBV9 to TRBJ1-1; D unclear. V was cut by 3 bases and J by 4 bases, with 13 bases left in between. The CDR3 length is 14 residues. Germline-derived CDR1 and CDR2 are SGDLS and YYNGEE. CDR3 nucleotides: TGTGCCAGCAGCGCCGGGCACTCGGGCACTGAAGCTTTCTTT. It yields the protein CASSAGHSGTEAFF.

The rearrangement joins TRBV6-5 to TRBJ1-3; 7 bases match TRBD1. J lost 0 bases, V lost 4 bases, and 6 bases had no gene match. CDR1 and CDR2 from the germline V gene are MNHEY and SVGAGI. The CDR3 sequence is 16 residues long. The CDR3 spells CASSSLGQVSGNTIYF. The CDR3 nucleotides are TGTGCCAGCAGTTCTCTAGGACAGGTCTCTGGAAACACCATATATTTT.

The genes are TRBV5-5 and TRBJ1-4, with 7 bases lining up with TRBD1. Trimming took 7 bases from V and 5 from J; bases not matched to a gene: 11. The germline V gene encodes CDR1 SGHKS and CDR2 YYEKEE (reference sequence). The CDR3 has 15 residues. This chain's CDR3 is CASRPWTGSNEKLFF. In nucleotides, the CDR3 is TGTGCCAGCCGACCATGGACAGGTTCAAATGAAAAACTGTTTTTT.

The V call is TRBV7-9, the J call TRBJ2-7, with TRBD2 matching over 9 bases. The germline gives CDR1 SEHNR, CDR2 FQNEAQ (reference sequence). The junction had 5 bases not matched to a gene; V was cut back by 2 bases and J by 3 bases. CDR3 length: 15 residues. In DNA form, the CDR3 reads TGTGCCAGCAGCTTACAGCGGGGGGACCTCTACGAGCAGTACTTC. It specifies CASSLQRGDLYEQYF. The full variable domain, its missing parts supplied by reference TRBV7-9 and TRBJ2-7, is DTGVSQNPRHKITKRGQNVTFRCDPISEHNRLYWYRQTLGQGPEFLTYFQNEAQLEKSRLLSDRFSAERPKGSFSTLEIQRTEQGDSAMYLCASSLQRGDLYEQYFGPGTRLTVT.

The chain is built from TRBV5-1 and TRBJ2-3; D might be TRBD2 (6 bases). The CDR3 totals 17 residues. CDR1 is SGHRS and CDR2 is YFSETQ in the germline V gene. V was cut by 2 bases and J by 7 bases, with 23 bases left in between. The CDR3 sequence is CASSFAGPQGAGNTQYF. CDR3 nucleotides: TGCGCCAGCAGCTTCGCCGGGCCCCAAGGCGCGGGAAATACGCAGTATTTT.

V is TRBV5-1 and J is TRBJ2-7; the D gene is possibly TRBD1 (7 bases). The CDR3 spans 15 residues. Germline CDR1 reads SGHRS; CDR2 reads YFSETQ. V gave up 1 base and J gave up 4 bases, with 15 bases separating them. Written as DNA, the CDR3 is TGCGCCAGCAGCTTGAGGGGGGACAGCGATTACGAGCAGTACTTC. This sequence encodes CASSLRGDSDYEQYF.

A single count supports this clone. This rearrangement joins TRBV11-2 to TRBJ2-7, with 9 bases identical to TRBD1. The CDR3 has 13 residues. Germline CDR1 reads SGHAT; CDR2 reads FQNNGV. Losses at the gene ends were 5 bases for V and 3 bases for J; bases not matched to a gene: 2. The CDR3 nucleotides read TGTGCCAGCAGCAAGGACAGGGGCTACGAGCAGTACTTC. Protein sequence: CASSKDRGYEQYF.

This clone was recorded a few times. The DNA of the CDR3 is TGCGCCAGTTCAACAGGGTTGGCTCAGCCCCAGCATTTT. The encoded protein is CASSTGLAQPQHF. The chain links TRBV10-2 to TRBJ1-5; tentatively, D is TRBD1 (6 bases). Deletions cut 9 bases from V and 6 bases from J, with 15 bases between. The CDR3 consists of 13 residues. Per germline, CDR1 WSHSY and CDR2 SAAADI.

V is TRBV7-2 and J is TRBJ1-5, with 9 nucleotides matching TRBD1. The CDR3 runs 14 residues. Germline V gene sequence: CDR1 SGHTA, CDR2 FQGNSA. V dropped 5 bases and J dropped 7; count of bases not matched to a gene: 6. The CDR3 bases are TGTGCCAGCAGCGCCCGGACAGGGGAACAGCCCCAGCATTTT. It is translated as CASSARTGEQPQHF.

This clone was seen more than once but under ten times. The rearrangement joins TRBV20-1 to TRBJ2-7, with 8 bases lining up with TRBD2. The germline gives CDR1 DFQATT, CDR2 SNEGSKA (reference sequence). J gave up 4 bases and V 3 bases, and 11 bases lay outside the gene matches. CDR3 length: 15 residues. The CDR3 region is CSASIREGTRYEQYF. The CDR3 nucleotides are TGCAGTGCTAGTATCAGAGAGGGGACTAGGTACGAGCAGTACTTC.

The chain is built from TRBV14 and TRBJ1-2; D gene ambiguous. The CDR3 runs 12 residues. The V gene lost 4 bases and the J gene lost 3 bases, with 6 bases spanning the gap. Looked up from germline, CDR1 is SGHDN and CDR2 is FVKESK. DNA for the CDR3: TGTGCCAGCAGCCGGTCCCACTATGGCTACACCTTC. This codes for CASSRSHYGYTF.

This chain joins TRBV27 and TRBJ2-7; TRBD2 aligns across 8 bases. Germline CDR1 and CDR2: MNHEY and SMNVEV (reference sequence). J gave up 6 bases and V 2 bases, and 9 bases lay outside the gene matches. This CDR3 contains 15 residues. CDR3 sequence (DNA): TGTGCCAGCAGTTTAACCACTAGCGGTGTTGCCGAGCAGTACTTC. Translating gives CASSLTTSGVAEQYF.

This chain joins TRBV12-3 or TRBV12-4 and TRBJ2-1; D perhaps matches TRBD2 (6 bases). The CDR3 loop spans 13 amino acids. Trimming removed 4 bases from V and 3 bases from J, with 7 bases in between. DNA for the CDR3: TGTGCCAGCAGTTGGGGAGGCTACAATGAGCAGTTCTTC. Protein sequence: CASSWGGYNEQFF.

The J gene is TRBJ2-2, the V gene TRBV4-2; D is perhaps TRBD1 (6 bases). V lost 1 base and J 0 bases, leaving 9 bases between the germline ends. Germline V gives CDR1 LGHNA, CDR2 YNFKEQ. CDR3 length equals 16 residues. Here the CDR3 reads CASSQVGATNTGELFF. The CDR3 bases are TGTGCCAGCAGCCAAGTGGGGGCTACGAACACCGGGGAGCTGTTTTTT.

V usage is TRBV30 and J usage is TRBJ1-3, with a weak D call TRBD1 (5 bases). This CDR3 is 13 amino acids long. The V end lost 1 base, the J end lost 4 bases, and 8 bases lay between the germline ends. In germline, CDR1 is GTSNPN, CDR2 SVGIG (reference sequence). The CDR3 DNA is TGTGCCTGGAGTGCAGGGCCCGGAAACACCATATATTTT. This encodes CAWSAGPGNTIYF.

Written as DNA, the CDR3 is TGTGCCAGCAGTTTAATCGTCGCTAGCGGGGCCTACAATGAGCAGTTCTTC. It translates to CASSLIVASGAYNEQFF. This chain joins TRBV28 and TRBJ2-1; 9 bases fit TRBD2. Trimming removed 2 bases from V and 2 bases from J; junction bases left unmatched: 7. The length of the CDR3 is 17 residues. Germline V gives CDR1 MDHEN, CDR2 SYDVKM.

V is TRBV5-4 and J is TRBJ2-7; TRBD2 is a possible D gene (5 bases). The CDR3 runs to 12 residues. V was clipped by 2 bases and J by 3 bases, with 6 bases between them. Germline V gene sequence: CDR1 SGHNT, CDR2 YYREEE (reference sequence). The CDR3 DNA reads TGTGCCAGCAGCTTTGGACTCTACGAGCAGTACTTC. The encoded protein is CASSFGLYEQYF.

The rearrangement joins TRBV5-4 to TRBJ1-1; possibly TRBD1 for D (5 bases). This CDR3 is built from 14 residues. Trimming took 4 bases from V and 4 from J, leaving 14 bases between them. CDR1 and CDR2 (germline): SGHNT, YYREEE (reference sequence). The CDR3: CASSGWGRGTEAFF. Here the CDR3 DNA reads TGTGCCAGCAGCGGGTGGGGTAGGGGCACTGAAGCTTTCTTT.

This chain connects TRBV4-1 to TRBJ2-5; D remains unclear. There are 14 residues in the CDR3. Germline-derived CDR1 and CDR2 are MGHRA and YSYEKL. V was trimmed by 4 bases and J by 2 bases, leaving 11 bases between them. The CDR3 DNA reads TGCGCCAGCAGCCCTTACAGAATACAAGAGACCCAGTACTTC. As protein: CASSPYRIQETQYF.

The J gene is TRBJ2-7, the V gene TRBV7-9, with TRBD1 matching over 7 bases. Germline trimming cut 10 bases from V and 0 bases from J; bases unmatched to any gene: 6. This CDR3 spans 13 amino acids. CDR1 is SEHNR and CDR2 is FQNEAQ in the germline V gene (reference sequence). In DNA form, the CDR3 reads TGTGCCACCGGACAGGCCGGCTCCTACGAGCAGTACTTC. Protein product: CATGQAGSYEQYF. Complete variable domain (other parts from reference TRBV7-9 and TRBJ2-7): DTGVSQNPRHKITKRGQNVTFRCDPISEHNRLYWYRQTLGQGPEFLTYFQNEAQLEKSRLLSDRFSAERPKGSFSTLEIQRTEQGDSAMYLCATGQAGSYEQYFGPGTRLTVT.

The rearrangement joins TRBV30 to TRBJ1-3, with D possibly TRBD1 on 6 matching bases. Germline CDR1 reads GTSNPN; CDR2 reads SVGIG (reference sequence). This CDR3 is 14 amino acids long. The V gene lost 0 bases and the J gene lost 5 bases, with 11 bases spanning the gap. CDR3 in amino acids: CAWSVGTQRNTIYF. The CDR3 nucleotides are TGTGCCTGGAGTGTCGGGACACAGAGAAACACCATATATTTT.

This rearrangement joins TRBV4-2 to TRBJ1-6, with D tentatively TRBD1 (5 bases). The CDR3 is 18 residues long. Germline V gene lookup returns CDR1 LGHNA and CDR2 YNFKEQ. The germline V and J ends were trimmed by 0 bases and 2 bases, with 14 bases remaining between them. CDR3 amino acids: CASSQERQTVAYNSPLHF. DNA of the CDR3: TGTGCCAGCAGCCAAGAAAGACAGACCGTTGCCTATAATTCACCCCTCCACTTT.